Listed here are 13 T cell receptor beta chains from one sample, sequenced in a study of T cells in Graves' hyperthyroidism and ophthalmopathy. Amplification of TCR beta CDR3 regions was performed using RNA transcripts as template. With the HTBI primer set, the TCR CDR3 went through a first round of RT-PCR. MiXCR was run by TCRdb on the multiplex PCR reads, yielding one entry per CDR3 protein. The profile shows a few hundred thousand distinct CDR3 sequences, around 42% of them singletons. Sequencing used peripheral blood or thyroid tissue (not recorded which). Receptors were obtained from a woman aged 18-29 years with Graves' hyperthyroidism.

This clonotype was recorded a few times. At one end the junction does not follow the germline gene, possibly because of a read error. The chain combines TRBV4-3 with TRBJ2-5; TRBD2 matches at 7 bases. The CDR3 consists of 15 residues. Germline lookup yields CDR1 LGHNA and CDR2 YSLEER. CDR3 DNA: TGTGCCAGCAGCCAAGATCGCACTAGCGAGGAGACCCAGTACTTC. This codes for CASSQDRTSEETQYF.

This chain links TRBV10-3 with TRBJ1-5; tentative D call: TRBD1 (6 bases). CDR1 ENHRY and CDR2 SYGVKD come from the germline V gene. Between the trimmed V and J ends, which lost 5 bases and 0 bases, there was a span of 17 bases. The CDR3 totals 17 residues. CDR3 nucleotides: TGTGCCATCAGTAAACAGGGACAAACCCATAGCAATCAGCCCCAGCATTTT. Translation: CAISKQGQTHSNQPQHF.

The V gene is TRBV10-3, the J gene TRBJ2-3; D is undetermined. Trimming pared 3 bases from V and 6 bases from J, leaving 13 bases between. Germline V gene sequence: CDR1 ENHRY, CDR2 SYGVKD. The CDR3 runs 14 residues. In DNA, the CDR3 is TGTGCCATCAGTGATGGGGAAGGATCCGATACGCAGTATTTT. It is translated as CAISDGEGSDTQYF.

This clonotype was seen repeatedly, ten times or more. The V gene is TRBV10-3, the J gene TRBJ2-7; TRBD1 or TRBD2 may be the D gene (6 bases each). Trimming cost V 6 bases and J 3 bases, with 12 bases left between them. The CDR3 is 13 residues long. Germline lookup yields CDR1 ENHRY and CDR2 SYGVKD. The CDR3 DNA reads TGTGCCATCAGCGGGGGCCTCGGCTACGAGCAGTACTTC. Its protein is CAISGGLGYEQYF.

The table lists this clonotype with a few counts. The chain is built from TRBV2 and TRBJ2-5; the match to TRBD2 covers 7 bases. The CDR3 has 13 residues. In germline, CDR1 is SNHLY, CDR2 FYNNEI. V gave up 7 bases and J gave up 9 bases; unmatched junction bases: 11. DNA for the CDR3: TGTGCCAGCACGGGCCCAGTCCGGGGGGCCCAGTACTTC. It codes for CASTGPVRGAQYF.

This CDR3 reads CAIRTDSVYEQYF. The CDR3 nucleotides read TGTGCCATCAGGACGGACAGCGTCTACGAGCAGTACTTC. V is TRBV10-3 and J is TRBJ2-5; tentatively, D is TRBD1 (6 bases). The DNA end is more similar to TRBJ2-7, so the J call may be wrong. This CDR3 contains 13 residues. Germline lookup yields CDR1 ENHRY and CDR2 SYGVKD.

The sample holds a few counts of this clonotype. V is TRBV28 and J is TRBJ2-5; tentative D call: TRBD2 (6 bases). The CDR3 loop spans 14 amino acids. Germline values: CDR1 MDHEN, CDR2 SYDVKM. V was trimmed by 5 bases and J by 5 bases, leaving 15 bases between them. CDR3 in amino acids: CASSASEGRETQYF. The CDR3 nucleotides read TGTGCCAGCAGTGCCTCTGAGGGGAGGGAGACCCAGTACTTC.

Concerning this clonotype: The final CDR3 position lacks the conserved phenylalanine or tryptophan, pointing to a likely read error. This sequence joins TRBV29-1 and TRBJ2-7, with D tentatively TRBD1 (6 bases). The V gene's germline CDR1 is SQVTM and CDR2 ANQGSEA. The length of the CDR3 is 14 residues. The V gene lost 2 bases and the J gene lost 3 bases, with 14 bases spanning the gap. DNA of the CDR3: TGCAGCGTTGAACAGGGGACCTACCACTACGAGCAGTACCTC. It translates to CSVEQGTYHYEQYL.

In the case of this clonotype: One end of the junction does not line up with germline, which may come from a read error. This rearrangement joins TRBV5-1 to TRBJ2-7; 7 positions agree with TRBD2. Germline-derived CDR1 and CDR2 are SGHRS and YFSETQ. CDR3 length equals 16 residues. Here the CDR3 reads CASSLESETSFTSWHF. In nucleotides, the CDR3 is TGCGCCAGCAGCTTGGAATCCGAGACTAGCTTTACGTCTTGGCACTTC. The whole variable domain, remainder taken from reference TRBV5-1 and TRBJ2-7, is KAGVTQTPRYLIKTRGQQVTLSCSPISGHRSVSWYQQTPGQGLQFLFEYFSETQRNKGNFPGRFSGRQFSNSRSEMNVSTLELGDSALYLCASSLESETSFTSWHFGPGTRLTVT.

This sequence joins TRBV2 and TRBJ1-3, with 7 bases aligning to TRBD1. The J segment lost 4 bases and the V segment lost 4 bases, leaving 7 bases of the junction unmatched. Germline V gives CDR1 SNHLY, CDR2 FYNNEI. The CDR3 has 15 residues. CDR3 amino acids: CASSGNRGSGNTIYF. The CDR3 bases are TGTGCCAGCAGTGGGAACAGGGGATCCGGAAACACCATATATTTT. The full variable domain, rest sourced from reference TRBV2 and TRBJ1-3, is EPEVTQTPSHQVTQMGQEVILRCVPISNHLYFYWYRQILGQKVEFLVSFYNNEISEKSEIFDDQFSVERPDGSNFTLKIRSTKLEDSAMYFCASSGNRGSGNTIYFGEGSWLTVV.

This chain uses TRBV7-6 with TRBJ1-5; no clear D gene. The germline gives CDR1 SGHVS, CDR2 FNYEAQ. The CDR3 covers 13 residues. Trimming stripped 6 bases from V and 11 bases from J, with 17 bases between. The CDR3 DNA sequence: TGTGCCAGCAGACCGGGGTACACCGAGACCCAGCATTTT. Translation gives CASRPGYTETQHF.

The chain links TRBV29-1 to TRBJ1-1; the D gene is possibly TRBD1 (5 bases). The CDR3 consists of 15 residues. The germline V gene encodes CDR1 SQVTM and CDR2 ANQGSEA. Trimming cost V 6 bases and J 0 bases, with 17 bases left between them. CDR3 region: CSVARAGQMNTEAFF. Written as DNA, the CDR3 is TGCAGCGTCGCTCGGGCAGGGCAAATGAACACTGAAGCTTTCTTT. The full variable domain, its missing parts supplied by reference TRBV29-1 and TRBJ1-1, is SAVISQKPSRDICQRGTSLTIQCQVDSQVTMMFWYRQQPGQSLTLIATANQGSEATYESGFVIDKFPISRPNLTFSTLTVSNMSPEDSSIYLCSVARAGQMNTEAFFGQGTRLTVV.

The chain combines TRBV29-1 with TRBJ2-5, with 10 bases that match TRBD1. Trimming removed 4 bases from V and 5 bases from J; junction bases left unmatched: 7. This CDR3 spans 14 amino acids. In germline, CDR1 is SQVTM, CDR2 ANQGSEA. CDR3 in amino acids: CSVAGTGDGETQYF. DNA for the CDR3: TGCAGCGTTGCAGGGACAGGGGATGGGGAGACCCAGTACTTC.